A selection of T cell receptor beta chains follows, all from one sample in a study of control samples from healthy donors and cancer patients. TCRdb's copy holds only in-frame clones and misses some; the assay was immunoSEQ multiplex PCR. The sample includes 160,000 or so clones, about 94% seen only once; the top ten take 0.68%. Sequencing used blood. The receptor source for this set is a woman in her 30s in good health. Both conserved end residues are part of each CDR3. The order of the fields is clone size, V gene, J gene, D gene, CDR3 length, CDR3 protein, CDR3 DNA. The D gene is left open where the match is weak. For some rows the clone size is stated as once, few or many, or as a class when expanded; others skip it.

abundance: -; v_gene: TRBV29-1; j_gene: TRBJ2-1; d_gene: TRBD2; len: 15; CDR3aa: CSVGTSGIGNYEQFF; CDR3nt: TGCAGCGTTGGGACTAGCGGGATCGGTAACTATGAGCAGTTCTTC
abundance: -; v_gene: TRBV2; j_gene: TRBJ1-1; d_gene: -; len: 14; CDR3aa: CASSLAGARSEAFF; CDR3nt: TGTGCCAGCAGTCTAGCGGGGGCCCGCTCAGAAGCTTTCTTT
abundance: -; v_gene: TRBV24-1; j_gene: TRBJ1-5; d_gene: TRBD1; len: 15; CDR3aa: CATSEGGTGVQPQHF; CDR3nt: TGTGCCACCAGTGAGGGAGGGACAGGGGTTCAGCCCCAGCATTTT
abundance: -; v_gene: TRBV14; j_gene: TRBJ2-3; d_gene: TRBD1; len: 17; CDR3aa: CASSQALQGVLTDTQYF; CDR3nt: TGTGCCAGCAGCCAAGCCTTGCAGGGGGTCCTAACAGATACGCAGTATTTT
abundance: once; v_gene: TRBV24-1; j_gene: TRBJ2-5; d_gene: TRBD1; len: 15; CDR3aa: CATSEGTGDLETQYF; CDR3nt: TGTGCCACCAGTGAAGGGACAGGGGACTTGGAGACCCAGTACTTC
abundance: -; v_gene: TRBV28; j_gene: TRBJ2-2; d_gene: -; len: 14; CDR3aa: CASSFRAYTGELFF; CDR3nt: TGTGCCAGCAGTTTTAGGGCTTACACCGGGGAGCTGTTTTTT
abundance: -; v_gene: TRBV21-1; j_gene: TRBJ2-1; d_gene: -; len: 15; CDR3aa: CASSNGTPIYNEQFF; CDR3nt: TGTGCCAGCAGCAACGGGACCCCCATCTACAATGAGCAGTTCTTC
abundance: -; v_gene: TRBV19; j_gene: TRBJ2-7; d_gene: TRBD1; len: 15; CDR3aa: CASSIRGSVPHEQYF; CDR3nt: TGTGCCAGTAGTATCAGGGGGTCAGTTCCCCACGAGCAGTACTTC
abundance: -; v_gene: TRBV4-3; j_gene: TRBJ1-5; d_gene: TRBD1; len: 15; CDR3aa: CASSPEGTDNQPQHF; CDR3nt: TGCGCCAGCAGCCCCGAGGGGACAGACAATCAGCCCCAGCATTTT
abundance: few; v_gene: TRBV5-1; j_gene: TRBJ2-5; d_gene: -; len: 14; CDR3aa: CASKTQGGSETQYF; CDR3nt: TGCGCCAGCAAAACCCAGGGGGGGAGTGAGACCCAGTACTTC
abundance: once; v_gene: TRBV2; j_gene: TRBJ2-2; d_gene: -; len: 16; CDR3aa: CASSEDGGLGTGELFF; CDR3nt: TGTGCCAGCAGTGAAGATGGGGGGCTGGGCACCGGGGAGCTGTTTTTT
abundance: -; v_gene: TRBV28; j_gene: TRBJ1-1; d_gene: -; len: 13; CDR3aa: CASSLGSSTEAFF; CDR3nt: TGTGCCAGCAGTTTAGGGAGTAGCACTGAAGCTTTCTTT
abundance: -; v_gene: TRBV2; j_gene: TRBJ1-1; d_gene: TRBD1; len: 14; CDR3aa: CASSQTGGTLEAFF; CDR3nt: TGTGCCAGCAGTCAGACAGGGGGCACCCTTGAAGCTTTCTTT
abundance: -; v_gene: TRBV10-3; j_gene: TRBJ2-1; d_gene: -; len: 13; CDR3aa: CAIRPGTNNEQFF; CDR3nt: TGTGCCATCAGACCCGGGACCAACAATGAGCAGTTCTTC
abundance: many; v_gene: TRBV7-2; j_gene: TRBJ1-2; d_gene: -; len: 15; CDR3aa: CASSLAFWTGYGYTF; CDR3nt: TGTGCCAGCAGCTTAGCCTTCTGGACGGGCTATGGCTACACCTTC
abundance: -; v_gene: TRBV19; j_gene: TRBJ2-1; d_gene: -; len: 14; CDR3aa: CASNIGTSLNEQFF; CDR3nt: TGTGCCAGCAATATCGGGACTTCCCTCAATGAGCAGTTCTTC
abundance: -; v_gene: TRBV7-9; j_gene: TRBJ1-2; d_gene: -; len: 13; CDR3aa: CASSSQGPYGYTF; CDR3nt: TGTGCCAGCAGCTCCCAGGGTCCCTATGGCTACACCTTC
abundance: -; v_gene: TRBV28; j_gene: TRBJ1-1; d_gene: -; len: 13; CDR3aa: CASSFTGGTEAFF; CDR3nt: TGTGCCAGCAGTTTTACGGGGGGCACTGAAGCTTTCTTT
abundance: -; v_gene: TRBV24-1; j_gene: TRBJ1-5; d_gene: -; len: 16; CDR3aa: CATSDLADGSNQPQHF; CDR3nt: TGTGCCACCAGTGATTTGGCAGACGGTAGCAATCAGCCCCAGCATTTT
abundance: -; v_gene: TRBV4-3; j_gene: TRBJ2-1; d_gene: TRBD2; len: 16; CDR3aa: CASSQDFAGATNEQFF; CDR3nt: TGCGCCAGCAGCCAAGATTTTGCGGGAGCCACCAATGAGCAGTTCTTC
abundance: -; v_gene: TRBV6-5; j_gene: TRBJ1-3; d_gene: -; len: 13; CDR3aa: CASRLQTGNTIYF; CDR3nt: TGTGCCAGCAGGCTTCAGACTGGAAACACCATATATTTT
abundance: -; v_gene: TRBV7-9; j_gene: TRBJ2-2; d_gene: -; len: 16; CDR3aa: CASSLSPWENTGELFF; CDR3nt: TGTGCCAGCAGCTTATCACCCTGGGAGAACACCGGGGAGCTGTTTTTT
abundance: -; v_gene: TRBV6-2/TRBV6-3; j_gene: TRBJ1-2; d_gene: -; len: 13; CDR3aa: CASSYTNGGGYTF; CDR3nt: TGTGCCAGCAGTTACACGAACGGGGGAGGCTACACCTTC
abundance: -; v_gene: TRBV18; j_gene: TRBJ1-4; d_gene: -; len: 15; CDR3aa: CASSPEQTFNEKLFF; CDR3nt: TGTGCCAGCTCACCAGAACAAACTTTTAATGAAAAACTGTTTTTT